The T cell receptor beta chain under discussion was sequenced for a study of blood T cell repertoires in COVID-19. On the study more broadly: The cDNA or gDNA used as material had been derived from T cells, B-cell-depleted T cells, or PBMCs.

Clinical history reported by participants formed the basis on which cohorts were assigned. What the recovered Cohort 3 donors had was two negative PCRs, clearance, or symptom resolution. The CDR3 has 15 residues. The germline gives CDR1 SGHTA, CDR2 FQGNSA. Unmatched junction bases numbered 6, after V lost 5 bases and J lost 5 bases. Authors' analysis steps: Reference gene primer amplification yielded estimated nucleated cell counts. Libraries were prepared by immunoSEQ multiplex PCR; TCRdb keeps only in-frame clonotypes and omits some of them. That table supplies the V and J calls and clone size; D and trimming were determined from the DNA. This table has about 400,000 clones, roughly nine tenths appearing once.

The TCR comes from a woman in her thirties who had recovered from COVID-19. This chain connects TRBV7-2 to TRBJ2-1; 10 bases are a match to TRBD2. Sequenced material: PBMCs or T cells enriched from blood (not recorded which). The CDR3 bases are TGTGCCAGCAGCATAGATAGCGGGAGGAACAATGAGCAGTTCTTC. Translation gives CASSIDSGRNNEQFF.